This passage covers 23 T cell receptor beta chains from one sample sequenced in a study of CD8 T cells in ankylosing spondylitis. Whole-study results and caveats: For ankylosing spondylitis blood, a TCR beta motif of under 10 highly homologous variants appeared characteristic.

In TCRdb, the 5' RACE reads were re-called with MiXCR into one record per CDR3 protein. The sample contains around 890,000 distinct CDR3 sequences, 12% of which appear only once. Their antigens are not known. The sample consisted of blood, either unsorted or a sorted T cell fraction (not recorded which). The receptors were sampled from a male donor with ankylosing spondylitis.

This clonotype was seen more than once but under ten times. The chain has TRBV6-1 and TRBJ2-7, with TRBD1 identical over 9 bases. Germline values: CDR1 MNHNS, CDR2 SASEGT. The CDR3 extends over 15 amino acids. V was clipped by 5 bases and J by 6 bases; unmatched bases: 11. The CDR3 bases are TGTGCCAGCAGTCTGGCCGGGACAGGGAATCTCGAGCAGTACTTC. This codes for CASSLAGTGNLEQYF.

The chain couples TRBV12-3 or TRBV12-4 to TRBJ1-2; 9 bases agree with TRBD1. V trimming: 4 bases; J trimming: 5 bases; junction bases outside the gene matches: 8. The CDR3 is made up of 15 amino acids. This CDR3 is CASSSASTGGYGYTF. CDR3 DNA: TGTGCCAGCAGTTCCGCATCGACAGGGGGGTATGGCTACACCTTC.

J is TRBJ2-1 and V is TRBV7-2; 9 positions match TRBD1. The ends lost 4 bases at V and 5 bases at J; junction bases unmatched: 6. Germline V lookup: CDR1 SGHTA, CDR2 FQGNSA. CDR3 length: 15 residues. CDR3 sequence: CASSSQGALNNEQFF. The CDR3, as DNA: TGTGCCAGCAGCTCACAGGGGGCTTTGAACAATGAGCAGTTCTTC.

This clonotype occurred a few times. This chain joins TRBV15 and TRBJ2-1; D gene uncertain. V was clipped by 3 bases and J by 0 bases, with 6 bases between them. Germline loops: CDR1 LNHNV, CDR2 YYDKDF (reference sequence). There are 14 residues in the CDR3. The CDR3 bases are TGTGCCACCAGCAGGGAAGTCTCCTACAATGAGCAGTTCTTC. It codes for CATSREVSYNEQFF.

This clonotype has more than one count but fewer than ten. The J gene is TRBJ1-1, the V gene TRBV7-9, with 7 bases aligning to TRBD1. The germline V gene has CDR1 SEHNR and CDR2 FQNEAQ (reference sequence). The CDR3 is made up of 14 amino acids. V was clipped by 5 bases and J by 11 bases; unmatched bases: 14. The CDR3 nucleotides read TGTGCCAGCAGCGGATCACAGGGGATTAGAGGGGCTTTCTTT. Translating it yields CASSGSQGIRGAFF. Drawing the rest from reference TRBV7-9 and TRBJ1-1, the complete variable domain is DTGVSQNPRHKITKRGQNVTFRCDPISEHNRLYWYRQTLGQGPEFLTYFQNEAQLEKSRLLSDRFSAERPKGSFSTLEIQRTEQGDSAMYLCASSGSQGIRGAFFGQGTRLTVV.

This clonotype showed up just a few times. This chain connects TRBV5-1 to TRBJ2-1; D is possibly TRBD2 (6 bases). V was trimmed by 0 bases and J by 10 bases, leaving 17 bases between them. There are 15 residues in the CDR3. Germline V gene lookup returns CDR1 SGHRS and CDR2 YFSETQ. CDR3 amino acids: CASSLGLGREDEQFF. In DNA form, the CDR3 reads TGCGCCAGCAGCTTGGGGTTGGGGCGGGAAGACGAGCAGTTCTTC.

The chain recombines TRBV7-8 with TRBJ1-2, with a possible D match to TRBD1 (5 bases). Germline V gene sequence: CDR1 SGHVS, CDR2 FQNEAQ. This CDR3 spans 14 amino acids. V lost 3 bases and J lost 3, with 11 bases in between. This chain's CDR3 is CASSFRPGHYGYTF. CDR3 nucleotide sequence: TGTGCCAGCAGCTTCCGACCAGGGCACTATGGCTACACCTTC.

In this sample, this clonotype turned up a few times. The J gene is TRBJ1-6, the V gene TRBV7-2, with D perhaps matching TRBD1 (6 bases). Trimming stripped 0 bases from V and 5 bases from J, with 17 bases between. The CDR3 is 18 amino acids. The germline V gene has CDR1 SGHTA and CDR2 FQGNSA. CDR3: CASSLALPWAGDNSPLHF. As DNA, the CDR3 is TGTGCCAGCAGCTTAGCCTTGCCTTGGGCAGGGGATAATTCACCCCTCCACTTT.

The V and J genes are TRBV20-1 and TRBJ2-2; D is perhaps TRBD1 (6 bases). The CDR3 runs 14 residues. The germline V gene has CDR1 DFQATT and CDR2 SNEGSKA (reference sequence). Trimming stripped 4 bases from V and 2 bases from J, with 11 bases between. CDR3 DNA: TGCAGTGCTACATGGGACACCAACACCGGGGAGCTGTTTTTT. Encoded protein: CSATWDTNTGELFF.

At least ten counts were recorded for this clonotype. The rearrangement joins TRBV7-2 to TRBJ1-2, with D unresolved. The CDR3 length is 13 residues. CDR1 is SGHTA and CDR2 is FQGNSA in the germline V gene. Trimming pared 1 base from V and 4 bases from J, leaving 7 bases between. The CDR3: CASSLVLPYGYTF. The CDR3 bases are TGTGCCAGCAGCTTAGTGCTCCCCTATGGCTACACCTTC.

V and J are TRBV9 and TRBJ2-1, with 7 bases identical to TRBD1. V lost 6 bases, J lost 1 base, and 19 bases stayed unmatched. In germline, CDR1 is SGDLS, CDR2 YYNGEE. CDR3 length: 19 amino acids. The CDR3 DNA follows: TGTGCCAGCAATTCCCCTCGAGGGGGCAAAACCTTATCCTACAATGAGCAGTTCTTC. Translation: CASNSPRGGKTLSYNEQFF.

This clonotype was detected ten times or more. The chain couples TRBV6-2 or TRBV6-3 to TRBJ2-3, with D perhaps TRBD2 (5 bases). CDR1 is MNHEY, CDR2 SVGEGT, per germline. The CDR3 sequence is 13 residues long. Trimming took 2 bases from V and 3 from J, leaving 6 bases between them. CDR3 sequence: CASSYQRTDTQYF. In nucleotides, the CDR3 is TGTGCCAGCAGTTACCAGCGGACAGATACGCAGTATTTT.

The chain uses TRBV11-1 and TRBJ2-4, with a tentative D call TRBD1 (6 bases). The CDR3 has 13 residues. V was shortened by 1 base and J by 7 bases, with 8 bases between the two germline ends. From germline, CDR1 is SGHAT and CDR2 FQDESV (reference sequence). The CDR3 coding sequence is TGTGCCAGCAGCTTAGACAGGGATAACATTCAGTACTTC. Its translation is CASSLDRDNIQYF.

The table lists this clonotype with a few counts. The V call is TRBV20-1, the J call TRBJ2-1; 9 nucleotides align to TRBD2. This CDR3 region has 14 residues. Losses at the gene ends were 4 bases for V and 12 bases for J; bases not matched to a gene: 13. Germline CDR1 DFQATT, CDR2 SNEGSKA (reference sequence). CDR3 DNA: TGCAGTGCTATATCTGGCGGGGGGGATCCGAGGCAGTTCTTC. As protein: CSAISGGGDPRQFF.

V and J are TRBV20-1 and TRBJ1-1, with D possibly TRBD1 on 5 matching bases. The V and J ends lost 1 base and 6 bases respectively, with 15 bases between them. Germline V gene sequence: CDR1 DFQATT, CDR2 SNEGSKA (reference sequence). The CDR3 totals 14 residues. Written as DNA, the CDR3 is TGCAGTGCTAGAGGGGGTGCACGGGGCGCTGAAGCTTTCTTT. Protein product: CSARGGARGAEAFF.

V and J are TRBV5-1 and TRBJ2-1, with D possibly matching TRBD2 (5 bases). Looked up from germline, CDR1 is SGHRS and CDR2 is YFSETQ. V was pared by 0 bases and J by 4 bases, with 14 bases between. The CDR3 runs to 16 residues. Here the CDR3 reads CASSLVLKRGYNEQFF. The CDR3, as DNA: TGCGCCAGCAGCTTGGTCTTAAAACGGGGTTACAATGAGCAGTTCTTC.

Only a few counts were recorded for this clonotype. The rearrangement links TRBV20-1 to TRBJ2-3; D unresolved. V was pared by 3 bases and J by 2 bases, with 12 bases between. CDR1 DFQATT and CDR2 SNEGSKA come from the germline V gene (reference sequence). The CDR3 length is 14 residues. CDR3 protein: CSASGQYYTDTQYF. The CDR3 DNA follows: TGCAGTGCTAGTGGCCAGTACTACACAGATACGCAGTATTTT.

The chain has TRBV6-1 and TRBJ2-7; 10 nucleotides agree with TRBD2. Germline loops: CDR1 MNHNS, CDR2 SASEGT. The length of the CDR3 is 14 residues. Trimming cost V 5 bases and J 5 bases; bases outside gene matches: 6. The chain's CDR3 is CASSRFLAGDEQYF. The CDR3 region has the DNA TGTGCCAGCAGTAGGTTTCTAGCGGGGGACGAGCAGTACTTC.

This clonotype came up a few times. This rearrangement joins TRBV28 to TRBJ2-1; 12 bases align to TRBD2. CDR1 is MDHEN, CDR2 SYDVKM, per germline. Losses at the gene ends were 6 bases for V and 7 bases for J; bases not matched to a gene: 4. This CDR3 spans 14 amino acids. The CDR3 coding sequence is TGTGCCAGCAGGACTAGCGGGAGCTTAAATGAGCAGTTCTTC. Its translation: CASRTSGSLNEQFF. The full variable domain, in which reference TRBV28 and TRBJ2-1 provide the parts outside the CDR3, is DVKVTQSSRYLVKRTGEKVFLECVQDMDHENMFWYRQDPGLGLRLIYFSYDVKMKEKGDIPEGYSVSREKKERFSLILESASTNQTSMYLCASRTSGSLNEQFFGPGTRLTVL.

The J gene is TRBJ2-7, the V gene TRBV28; the D is unclear. The CDR3 consists of 15 residues. The germline CDR1 and CDR2 sequences are MDHEN and SYDVKM. Between the trimmed V and J ends, which lost 2 bases and 2 bases, there was a span of 13 bases. The CDR3 reads CASSLPGTATYEQYF. The CDR3 nucleotides read TGTGCCAGCAGTTTACCCGGAACTGCGACCTACGAGCAGTACTTC.

This clonotype was observed at least ten times. The chain couples TRBV6-2 or TRBV6-3 to TRBJ2-3; 7 bases align to TRBD2. V trimming: 4 bases; J trimming: 4 bases; junction bases outside the gene matches: 8. Germline assignment: CDR1 MNHEY and CDR2 SVGEGT. CDR3 length: 15 residues. This CDR3 reads CASSSPVGGSDTQYF. In DNA, the CDR3 is TGTGCCAGCAGTTCCCCTGTCGGGGGGTCAGATACGCAGTATTTT.

This clonotype was recorded a few times. This chain joins TRBV7-2 and TRBJ2-4, with a weak D call TRBD1 (5 bases). The CDR3 length is 13 residues. V lost 1 base and J 7 bases, leaving 8 bases between the germline ends. The germline V gene encodes CDR1 SGHTA and CDR2 FQGNSA. CDR3 in DNA: TGTGCCAGCAGCTTAGGGGGCAGGAACATTCAGTACTTC. This gives the protein CASSLGGRNIQYF.

CDR3 DNA sequence: TGTGCCACCAGTGATCAACGGACAGGGGGAACCGGGGAGCTGTTTTTT. Amino acid sequence: CATSDQRTGGTGELFF. V usage is TRBV24-1 and J usage is TRBJ2-2, with TRBD1 matching over 10 bases. Germline V lookup: CDR1 KGHDR, CDR2 SFDVKD. The V and J ends lost 3 bases and 5 bases, in that order; junction bases with no gene match: 5. The CDR3 extends over 16 amino acids.